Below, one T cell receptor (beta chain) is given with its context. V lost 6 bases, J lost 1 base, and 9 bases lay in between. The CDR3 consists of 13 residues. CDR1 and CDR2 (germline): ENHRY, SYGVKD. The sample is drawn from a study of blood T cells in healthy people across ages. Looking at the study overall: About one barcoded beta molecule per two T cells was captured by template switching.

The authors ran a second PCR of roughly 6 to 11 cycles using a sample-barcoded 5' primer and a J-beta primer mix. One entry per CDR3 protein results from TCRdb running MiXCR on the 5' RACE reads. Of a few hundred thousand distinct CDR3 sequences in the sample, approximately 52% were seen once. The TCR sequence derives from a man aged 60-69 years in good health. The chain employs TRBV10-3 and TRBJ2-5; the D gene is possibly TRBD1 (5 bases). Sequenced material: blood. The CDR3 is CAISPQGQETQYF. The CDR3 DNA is TGTGCCATCAGCCCTCAGGGCCAAGAGACCCAGTACTTC.